This is a list of T cell receptor beta chains from one sample in a study of T cell repertoires in cytomegalovirus infection. TCRdb called the reads again in MiXCR, with one record for every CDR3 protein. The repertoire holds a few hundred thousand distinct CDR3 sequences, with more than 9% as singletons. Specimen: PBMCs. Source of these receptors: a human donor in good health (CMV status not recorded). Some clones in this sample may be carry-over from other donors' samples. Both conserved end residues are trimmed from each CDR3. A D gene is named only where the DNA matches it firmly. The size entry is marked missing in some rows and otherwise reads once, few, many or a size class.

j_call	v_call	clone_size	d_call	cdr3_aa
TRBJ2-3	TRBV28	.	TRBD2	ASSLKWMAGGQPQY
TRBJ2-3	TRBV6-1	many	TRBD1	ASSLRGQGSTDTQY
TRBJ2-7	TRBV7-2	many	.	ASSPLWYEQY
TRBJ1-5	TRBV28	few	.	ASIGLSTGGNQPQH
TRBJ2-1	TRBV20-1	few	.	SASGAAYYNEQF
TRBJ2-7	TRBV5-1	.	TRBD2	ASSRRGREGLRSSYEQY
TRBJ2-4	TRBV25-1	.	.	ASGEVGAKNIQY
TRBJ2-4	TRBV12-3/TRBV12-4	.	.	ASSSRDPGTKNIQY
TRBJ2-1	TRBV10-3	many	TRBD2	AISDRLAGEGEQF
TRBJ2-2	TRBV5-1	few	.	ASSPELPNTGELF
TRBJ2-5	TRBV3-1	few	.	ASSQDWAAGGETQY
TRBJ2-3	TRBV7-2	many	.	ASSLVGAAGTDTQY
TRBJ2-7	TRBV6-1	.	.	ASWGDSLSYEQY
TRBJ1-1	TRBV5-4	many	.	ASSPGTTFANTEAF
TRBJ1-1	TRBV19	many	.	ASSNALLRTTEAF
TRBJ2-1	TRBV20-1	few	TRBD2	SARYSSGGVYNEQF
TRBJ1-2	TRBV12-3/TRBV12-4	few	TRBD1	ASRARDSGGYT
TRBJ2-1	TRBV19	.	.	ASSIGDNPYNEQF
TRBJ1-1	TRBV11-2	few	.	ASSSSGRGRTEAF
TRBJ2-1	TRBV9	.	.	ASSVEIDPRYNEQF
TRBJ2-3	TRBV24-1	.	TRBD2	ATSGGLAGGGDTQY
TRBJ2-5	TRBV6-2/TRBV6-3	many	.	ASSRRRGGTAQETQY
TRBJ1-3	TRBV4-1	few	TRBD1	ASSQSGGSGNTIY
TRBJ1-4	TRBV6-5	few	.	ASSDWGGNEKLF
TRBJ2-7	TRBV7-2	many	TRBD1	ASSLGTGGGYEQY